Listed below are T cell receptor beta chains from one sample, sequenced in a study of cytomegalovirus exposure and HLA in healthy donors. TCRdb keeps only in-frame clones here, not all; method: immunoSEQ multiplex PCR. The sample yields some 190,000 clones, around three quarters seen once. The sample consisted of PBMCs. These receptor sequences come from a woman in her thirties in good health and CMV-seropositive. Each CDR3 is given with its conserved first and last residue. Fields, in order: D gene, clone size, J gene, V gene, CDR3 protein, CDR3 DNA. A D gene is named only where the DNA matches it firmly. Size is stated for part of the rows, as once, few or many counts, or as a class when the clone is expanded.

D gene: .; clone size: .; J gene: TRBJ2-3; V gene: TRBV7-2; CDR3 protein: CASSLAGGPRTDTQYF; CDR3 DNA: TGTGCCAGCAGCTTAGCAGGGGGACCTAGGACAGATACGCAGTATTTT
D gene: .; clone size: .; J gene: TRBJ1-1; V gene: TRBV19; CDR3 protein: CASRSVPRGKNTEAFF; CDR3 DNA: TGTGCCAGTAGATCGGTGCCCAGGGGCAAGAACACTGAAGCTTTCTTT
D gene: .; clone size: .; J gene: TRBJ2-2; V gene: TRBV7-2; CDR3 protein: CASSPRPTANTGELFF; CDR3 DNA: TGTGCCAGCAGCCCCAGGCCAACAGCAAACACCGGGGAGCTGTTTTTT
D gene: .; clone size: .; J gene: TRBJ2-7; V gene: TRBV11-2; CDR3 protein: CASSLEGGRLYEQYF; CDR3 DNA: TGTGCCAGCAGCCTAGAGGGGGGGCGTCTCTACGAGCAGTACTTC
D gene: .; clone size: .; J gene: TRBJ1-2; V gene: TRBV27; CDR3 protein: CASSSPRGGANNYGYTF; CDR3 DNA: TGTGCCAGCAGTTCCCCCCGGGGCGGGGCTAATAACTATGGCTACACCTTC
D gene: .; clone size: .; J gene: TRBJ1-3; V gene: TRBV6-5; CDR3 protein: CATRGTQSSGNTIYF; CDR3 DNA: TGTGCCACCCGGGGGACCCAGAGCTCTGGAAACACCATATATTTT
D gene: .; clone size: .; J gene: TRBJ2-7; V gene: TRBV10-1; CDR3 protein: CASSDRDEQYF; CDR3 DNA: TGCGCCAGCAGTGACAGGGACGAGCAGTACTTC
D gene: TRBD1; clone size: .; J gene: TRBJ1-2; V gene: TRBV4-3; CDR3 protein: CASSQDRTGPYYGYTF; CDR3 DNA: TGCGCCAGCAGCCAAGACAGGACAGGGCCGTACTATGGCTACACCTTC
D gene: .; clone size: .; J gene: TRBJ2-3; V gene: TRBV25-1; CDR3 protein: CASGPRGRGSTDTQYF; CDR3 DNA: TGTGCCAGCGGCCCCAGGGGGCGGGGGAGCACAGATACGCAGTATTTT
D gene: TRBD2; clone size: .; J gene: TRBJ2-1; V gene: TRBV18; CDR3 protein: CASSPPVRGRYNEQFF; CDR3 DNA: TGTGCCAGCTCACCACCGGTGCGGGGGAGATACAATGAGCAGTTCTTC
D gene: .; clone size: once; J gene: TRBJ1-1; V gene: TRBV4-3; CDR3 protein: CASSQSTLYTEAFF; CDR3 DNA: TGCGCCAGCAGCCAATCGACACTTTACACTGAAGCTTTCTTT
D gene: TRBD1; clone size: few; J gene: TRBJ2-1; V gene: TRBV25-1; CDR3 protein: CASSESGRGQFNEQFF; CDR3 DNA: TGTGCCAGCAGTGAATCGGGCAGGGGGCAATTCAATGAGCAGTTCTTC
D gene: .; clone size: .; J gene: TRBJ1-5; V gene: TRBV18; CDR3 protein: CASSPGGRGNQPQHF; CDR3 DNA: TGTGCCAGCTCACCGGGGGGAAGGGGCAATCAGCCCCAGCATTTT
D gene: .; clone size: .; J gene: TRBJ1-6; V gene: TRBV19; CDR3 protein: CASSIRGGNSPLHF; CDR3 DNA: TGTGCCAGTAGTATAAGGGGGGGTAATTCACCCCTCCACTTT
D gene: .; clone size: .; J gene: TRBJ2-5; V gene: TRBV9; CDR3 protein: CASSVVARDGGETQYF; CDR3 DNA: TGTGCCAGCAGCGTAGTTGCCCGGGACGGGGGAGAGACCCAGTACTTC
D gene: .; clone size: .; J gene: TRBJ2-7; V gene: TRBV6-5; CDR3 protein: CASSYTRVGEQYF; CDR3 DNA: TGTGCCAGCAGTTACACCAGGGTCGGCGAGCAGTACTTC
D gene: .; clone size: few; J gene: TRBJ2-7; V gene: TRBV4-1; CDR3 protein: CASSQGPTYEQYF; CDR3 DNA: TGCGCCAGCAGCCAAGGTCCTACCTACGAGCAGTACTTC
D gene: .; clone size: .; J gene: TRBJ2-1; V gene: TRBV10-1; CDR3 protein: CASSEAGANSYNEQFF; CDR3 DNA: TGCGCCAGCAGTGAGGCAGGGGCGAACTCCTACAATGAGCAGTTCTTC
D gene: TRBD2; clone size: .; J gene: TRBJ2-7; V gene: TRBV6-1; CDR3 protein: CATGGAYEQYF; CDR3 DNA: TGTGCCACGGGGGGGGCCTACGAGCAGTACTTC
D gene: TRBD2; clone size: .; J gene: TRBJ2-3; V gene: TRBV4-1; CDR3 protein: CASSQVAGGLTDTQYF; CDR3 DNA: TGCGCCAGCAGCCAAGTTGCGGGGGGTTTGACAGATACGCAGTATTTT
D gene: .; clone size: .; J gene: TRBJ2-3; V gene: TRBV4-2; CDR3 protein: CASSPRGDTQYF; CDR3 DNA: TGTGCCAGCAGCCCCCGGGGGGATACGCAGTATTTT
D gene: TRBD1; clone size: .; J gene: TRBJ1-5; V gene: TRBV19; CDR3 protein: CASTPTTGVNQPQHF; CDR3 DNA: TGTGCCAGTACCCCGACGACAGGGGTGAATCAGCCCCAGCATTTT
D gene: TRBD1; clone size: .; J gene: TRBJ1-2; V gene: TRBV29-1; CDR3 protein: CSAQGQGNYGYTF; CDR3 DNA: TGCAGCGCCCAAGGACAGGGAAACTATGGCTACACCTTC
D gene: .; clone size: .; J gene: TRBJ2-3; V gene: TRBV28; CDR3 protein: CASSRADTQYF; CDR3 DNA: TGTGCCAGCAGTCGGGCAGATACGCAGTATTTT
D gene: .; clone size: .; J gene: TRBJ1-5; V gene: TRBV28; CDR3 protein: CASDARDQPQHF; CDR3 DNA: TGTGCCAGCGACGCGAGGGATCAGCCCCAGCATTTT
D gene: TRBD1; clone size: .; J gene: TRBJ2-7; V gene: TRBV4-1; CDR3 protein: CASSQDSLGGQALYEQYF; CDR3 DNA: TGCGCCAGCAGCCAAGATTCTCTTGGGGGACAGGCACTTTACGAGCAGTACTTC
D gene: TRBD1; clone size: few; J gene: TRBJ2-3; V gene: TRBV4-3; CDR3 protein: CASSLTGTGAADTQYF; CDR3 DNA: TGCGCCAGCAGCCTAACCGGGACAGGGGCCGCAGATACGCAGTATTTT
D gene: .; clone size: .; J gene: TRBJ1-2; V gene: TRBV2; CDR3 protein: CASNSGWENGYTF; CDR3 DNA: TGTGCCAGCAACTCGGGTTGGGAGAATGGCTACACCTTC
D gene: TRBD1; clone size: few; J gene: TRBJ1-2; V gene: TRBV28; CDR3 protein: CASTYPGGLTNYGYTF; CDR3 DNA: TGTGCCAGCACTTACCCAGGGGGCTTGACTAACTATGGCTACACCTTC
D gene: .; clone size: .; J gene: TRBJ1-2; V gene: TRBV21-1; CDR3 protein: CASSQLTGGYGYTF; CDR3 DNA: TGTGCCAGCAGCCAGCTGACAGGGGGCTATGGCTACACCTTC
D gene: TRBD1; clone size: .; J gene: TRBJ1-5; V gene: TRBV7-2; CDR3 protein: CASSPGQGVGQPQHF; CDR3 DNA: TGTGCCAGCAGCCCGGGACAGGGCGTAGGTCAGCCCCAGCATTTT
D gene: .; clone size: .; J gene: TRBJ2-7; V gene: TRBV6-5; CDR3 protein: CASSYYTGNTYEQYF; CDR3 DNA: TGTGCCAGCAGTTACTACACAGGGAATACCTACGAGCAGTACTTC
D gene: .; clone size: .; J gene: TRBJ1-3; V gene: TRBV14; CDR3 protein: CASSQERAWTGNTIYF; CDR3 DNA: TGTGCCAGCAGCCAAGAGAGGGCATGGACTGGAAACACCATATATTTT
D gene: .; clone size: .; J gene: TRBJ1-1; V gene: TRBV7-2; CDR3 protein: CASSHRVGEAFF; CDR3 DNA: TGTGCCAGCAGTCACAGGGTGGGGGAAGCTTTCTTT
D gene: TRBD2; clone size: once; J gene: TRBJ2-1; V gene: TRBV11-2; CDR3 protein: CASSLVAGSYNEQFF; CDR3 DNA: TGTGCCAGCAGCTTAGTAGCGGGGTCCTACAATGAGCAGTTCTTC
D gene: .; clone size: .; J gene: TRBJ1-5; V gene: TRBV6-5; CDR3 protein: CASSYGGPGNQPQHF; CDR3 DNA: TGTGCCAGCAGTTACGGGGGCCCAGGCAATCAGCCCCAGCATTTT
D gene: .; clone size: .; J gene: TRBJ2-2; V gene: TRBV9; CDR3 protein: CASSVDDSINGELFF; CDR3 DNA: TGTGCCAGCAGCGTAGATGACAGTATTAACGGGGAGCTGTTTTTT
D gene: .; clone size: .; J gene: TRBJ2-3; V gene: TRBV28; CDR3 protein: CASKDQGTDTQYF; CDR3 DNA: TGTGCCAGCAAAGACCAGGGCACAGATACGCAGTATTTT
D gene: TRBD1; clone size: .; J gene: TRBJ1-1; V gene: TRBV6-1; CDR3 protein: CASISLTGGTEAFF; CDR3 DNA: TGTGCCAGCATTTCCCTGACAGGGGGTACTGAAGCTTTCTTT